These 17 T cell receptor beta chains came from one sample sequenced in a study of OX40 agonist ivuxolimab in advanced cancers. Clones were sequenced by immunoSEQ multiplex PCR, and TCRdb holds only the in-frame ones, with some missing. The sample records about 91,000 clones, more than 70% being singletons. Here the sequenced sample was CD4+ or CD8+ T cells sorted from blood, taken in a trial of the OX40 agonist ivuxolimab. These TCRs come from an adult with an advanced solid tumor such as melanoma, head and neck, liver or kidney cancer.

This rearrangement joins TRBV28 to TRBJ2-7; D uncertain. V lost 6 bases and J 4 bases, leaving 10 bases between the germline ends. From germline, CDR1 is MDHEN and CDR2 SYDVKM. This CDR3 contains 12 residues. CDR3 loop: CASRGSLYEQYF. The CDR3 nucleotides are TGTGCCAGCAGGGGCAGTTTGTACGAGCAGTACTTC. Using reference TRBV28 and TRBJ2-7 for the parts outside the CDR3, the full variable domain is DVKVTQSSRYLVKRTGEKVFLECVQDMDHENMFWYRQDPGLGLRLIYFSYDVKMKEKGDIPEGYSVSREKKERFSLILESASTNQTSMYLCASRGSLYEQYFGPGTRLTVT.

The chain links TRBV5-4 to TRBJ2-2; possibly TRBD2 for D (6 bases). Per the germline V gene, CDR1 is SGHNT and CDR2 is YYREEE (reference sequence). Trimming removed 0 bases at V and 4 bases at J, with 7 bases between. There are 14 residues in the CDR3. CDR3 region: CASSLVGGTGELFF. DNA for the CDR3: TGTGCCAGCAGCTTGGTGGGGGGCACCGGGGAGCTGTTTTTT.

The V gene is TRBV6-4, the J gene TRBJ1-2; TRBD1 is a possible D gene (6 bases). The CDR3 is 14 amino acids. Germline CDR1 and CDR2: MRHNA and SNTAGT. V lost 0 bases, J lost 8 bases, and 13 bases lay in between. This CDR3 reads CASSDSQGLRGYTF. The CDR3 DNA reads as TGTGCCAGCAGTGACTCGCAGGGGTTAAGGGGCTACACCTTC.

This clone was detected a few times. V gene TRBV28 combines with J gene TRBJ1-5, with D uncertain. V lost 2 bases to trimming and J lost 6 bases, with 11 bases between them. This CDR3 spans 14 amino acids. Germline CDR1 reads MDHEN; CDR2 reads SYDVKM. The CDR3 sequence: CASSLGGSGQPQHF. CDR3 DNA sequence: TGTGCCAGCAGTTTAGGTGGGAGTGGTCAGCCCCAGCATTTT. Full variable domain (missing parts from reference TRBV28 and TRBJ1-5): DVKVTQSSRYLVKRTGEKVFLECVQDMDHENMFWYRQDPGLGLRLIYFSYDVKMKEKGDIPEGYSVSREKKERFSLILESASTNQTSMYLCASSLGGSGQPQHFGDGTRLSIL.

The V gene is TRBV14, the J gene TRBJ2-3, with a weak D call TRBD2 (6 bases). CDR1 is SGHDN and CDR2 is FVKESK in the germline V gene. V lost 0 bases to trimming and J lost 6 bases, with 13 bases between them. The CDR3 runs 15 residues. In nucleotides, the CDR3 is TGTGCCAGCAGCCAAGATTTACTAGCAATGGATACGCAGTATTTT. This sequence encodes CASSQDLLAMDTQYF.

The CDR3 sequence: CASSLYNRGLGPQHF. CDR3 coding DNA: TGTGCCAGCAGTCTATATAACAGGGGGTTGGGGCCCCAGCATTTT. The V gene is TRBV28, the J gene TRBJ1-5, with TRBD1 identical over 8 bases. The CDR3 has 15 amino acids. With 5 bases clipped from V and 9 bases from J, the junction kept 12 bases outside the gene matches. Germline CDR1 and CDR2: MDHEN and SYDVKM.

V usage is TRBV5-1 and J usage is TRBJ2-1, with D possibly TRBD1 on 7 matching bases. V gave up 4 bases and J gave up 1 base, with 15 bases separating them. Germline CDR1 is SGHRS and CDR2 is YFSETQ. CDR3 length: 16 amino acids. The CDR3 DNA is TGCGCCAGCAGCGTGGGGCAGGGGGGATCCTACAATGAGCAGTTCTTC. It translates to CASSVGQGGSYNEQFF.

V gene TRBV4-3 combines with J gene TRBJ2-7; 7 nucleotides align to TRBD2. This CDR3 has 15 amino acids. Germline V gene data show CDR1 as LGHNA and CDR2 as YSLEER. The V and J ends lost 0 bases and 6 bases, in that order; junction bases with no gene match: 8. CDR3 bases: TGCGCCAGCAGCCAAGAGCCCCTAGCGGCGAGCGAGCAGTACTTC. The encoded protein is CASSQEPLAASEQYF.

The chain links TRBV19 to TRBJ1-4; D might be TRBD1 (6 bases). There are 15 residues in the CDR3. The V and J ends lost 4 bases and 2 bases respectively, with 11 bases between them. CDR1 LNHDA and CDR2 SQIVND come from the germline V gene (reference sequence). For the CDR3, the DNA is TGTGCCAGTAGTACTCTGGGGGCGACTAATGAAAAACTGTTTTTT. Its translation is CASSTLGATNEKLFF.

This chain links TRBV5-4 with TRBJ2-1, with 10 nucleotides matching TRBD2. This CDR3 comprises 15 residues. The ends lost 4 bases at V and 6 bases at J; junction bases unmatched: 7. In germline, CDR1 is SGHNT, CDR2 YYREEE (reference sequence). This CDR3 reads CASSRAGGLGNEQFF. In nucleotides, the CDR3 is TGTGCCAGCAGCCGAGCGGGGGGGCTCGGCAATGAGCAGTTCTTC.

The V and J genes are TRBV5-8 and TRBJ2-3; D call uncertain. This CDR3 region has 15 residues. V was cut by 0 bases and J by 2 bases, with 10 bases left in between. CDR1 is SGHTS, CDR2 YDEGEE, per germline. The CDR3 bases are TGTGCCAGCAGCTTGGCTTTCGGCGTCACAGATACGCAGTATTTT. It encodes CASSLAFGVTDTQYF.

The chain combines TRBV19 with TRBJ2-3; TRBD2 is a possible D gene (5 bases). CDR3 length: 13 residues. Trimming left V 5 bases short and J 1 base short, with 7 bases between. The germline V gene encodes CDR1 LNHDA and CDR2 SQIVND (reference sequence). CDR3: CASSWRGTDTQYF. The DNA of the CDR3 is TGTGCCAGTAGTTGGCGGGGCACAGATACGCAGTATTTT.

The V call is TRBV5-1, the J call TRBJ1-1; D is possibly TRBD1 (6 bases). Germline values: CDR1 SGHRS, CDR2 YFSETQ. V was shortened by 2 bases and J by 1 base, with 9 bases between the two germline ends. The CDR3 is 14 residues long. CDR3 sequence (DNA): TGCGCCAGCAGCTTACAGGGACAGAACACTGAAGCTTTCTTT. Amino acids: CASSLQGQNTEAFF.

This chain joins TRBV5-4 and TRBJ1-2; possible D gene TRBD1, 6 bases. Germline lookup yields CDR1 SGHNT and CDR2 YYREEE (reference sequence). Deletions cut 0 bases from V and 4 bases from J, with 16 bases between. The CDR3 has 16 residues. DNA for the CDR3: TGTGCCAGCAGCTTGGGGGCTGGGGGCAGCATCTATGGCTACACCTTC. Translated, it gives CASSLGAGGSIYGYTF. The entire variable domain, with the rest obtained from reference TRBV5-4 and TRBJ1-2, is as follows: ETGVTQSPTHLIKTRGQQVTLRCSSQSGHNTVSWYQQALGQGPQFIFQYYREEENGRGNFPPRFSGLQFPNYSSELNVNALELDDSALYLCASSLGAGGSIYGYTFGSGTRLTVV.

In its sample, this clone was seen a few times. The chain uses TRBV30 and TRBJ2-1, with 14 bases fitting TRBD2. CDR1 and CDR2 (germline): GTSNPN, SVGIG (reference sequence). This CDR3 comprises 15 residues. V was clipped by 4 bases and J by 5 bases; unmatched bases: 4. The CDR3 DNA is TGTGCCTGGAATCCGGGACTAGCGGGAGACAATGAGCAGTTCTTC. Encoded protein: CAWNPGLAGDNEQFF.

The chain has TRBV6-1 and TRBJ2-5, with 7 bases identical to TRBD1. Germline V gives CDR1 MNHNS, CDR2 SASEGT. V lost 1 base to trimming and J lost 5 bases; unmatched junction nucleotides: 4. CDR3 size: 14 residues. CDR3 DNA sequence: TGTGCCAGCAGTGAAGAGGGGGCGGTGGAGACCCAGTACTTC. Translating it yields CASSEEGAVETQYF.

CDR3 protein: CAIKVEAVGETQYF. For the CDR3, the DNA is TGTGCCATCAAAGTTGAGGCGGTAGGTGAGACCCAGTACTTC. The rearrangement uses TRBV10-3 and TRBJ2-5, with D unclear. The CDR3 spans 14 residues. The V gene lost 7 bases and the J gene lost 5 bases, with 17 bases spanning the gap. CDR1 and CDR2 from the germline V gene are ENHRY and SYGVKD.